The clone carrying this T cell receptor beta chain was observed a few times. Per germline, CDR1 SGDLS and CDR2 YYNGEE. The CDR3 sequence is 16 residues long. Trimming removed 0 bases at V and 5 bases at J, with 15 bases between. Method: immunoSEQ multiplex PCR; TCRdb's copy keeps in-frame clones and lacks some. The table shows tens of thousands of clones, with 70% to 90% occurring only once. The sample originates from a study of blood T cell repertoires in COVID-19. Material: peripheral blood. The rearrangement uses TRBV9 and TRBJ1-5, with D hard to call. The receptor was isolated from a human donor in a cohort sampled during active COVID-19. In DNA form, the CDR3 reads TGTGCCAGCAGCGTAGGGGGAGCCACAACCCATCAGCCCCAGCATTTT. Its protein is CASSVGGATTHQPQHF.